The 14 T cell receptor beta chains reported below all come from one sample, sequenced in a study of cytomegalovirus exposure and HLA in healthy donors. PCR employed 60 Vbeta and 13 Jbeta primers. Data came from immunoSEQ multiplex PCR; TCRdb stores just in-frame clones and leaves some out. The profile shows about 160,000 clones, 82% of them singletons. Specimen: PBMCs. The source is a girl aged 5 to 17 in good health and CMV-seropositive.

The chain has TRBV27 and TRBJ2-5, with D perhaps matching TRBD1 (7 bases). With 2 bases removed from V and 7 bases from J, the gap between germline ends came to 23 bases. Germline V gene sequence: CDR1 MNHEY, CDR2 SMNVEV (reference sequence). The CDR3 totals 17 residues. The CDR3 spells CASSLRGAGGPHGTQYF. CDR3 DNA sequence: TGTGCCAGCAGTTTAAGGGGCGCAGGGGGGCCCCATGGGACCCAGTACTTC.

The J gene is TRBJ2-7, the V gene TRBV7-3; 8 bases are shared with TRBD2. The CDR3 loop spans 15 amino acids. Germline assignment: CDR1 SGHTA and CDR2 FQGTGA. With 5 bases clipped from V and 4 bases from J, the junction kept 10 bases outside the gene matches. CDR3 in DNA: TGTGCCAGCAGCCTCGCCGGGACTAGGGGTTACGAGCAGTACTTC. Its translation is CASSLAGTRGYEQYF.

The chain has TRBV4-3 and TRBJ2-1; 8 nucleotides line up with TRBD2. V was clipped by 1 base and J by 7 bases; unmatched bases: 3. CDR3 length: 14 amino acids. CDR1 is LGHNA, CDR2 YSLEER, per germline. The CDR3 spells CASSQGLALNEQFF. The CDR3 coding sequence is TGCGCCAGCAGCCAAGGACTAGCGCTGAATGAGCAGTTCTTC.

The genes are TRBV4-1 and TRBJ2-1, with 8 bases matching TRBD1. V lost 4 bases and J lost 2; bases outside the gene matches: 4. CDR1 is MGHRA, CDR2 YSYEKL, per germline. The CDR3 covers 15 residues. The CDR3 DNA sequence: TGCGCCAGCAGCCGAACGGGACAGGCCTACAATGAGCAGTTCTTC. Translation: CASSRTGQAYNEQFF.

The CDR3 loop reads CASQAGNSNQPQHF. The CDR3 nucleotides are TGTGCCTCCCAAGCGGGGAATAGCAATCAGCCCCAGCATTTT. The chain uses TRBV2 and TRBJ1-5; D unclear. V lost 11 bases, J lost 0 bases, and 14 bases lay in between. CDR1 and CDR2 (germline): SNHLY, FYNNEI. CDR3 length: 14 amino acids. The full variable domain, with the rest looked up from reference TRBV2 and TRBJ1-5, is EPEVTQTPSHQVTQMGQEVILRCVPISNHLYFYWYRQILGQKVEFLVSFYNNEISEKSEIFDDQFSVERPDGSNFTLKIRSTKLEDSAMYFCASQAGNSNQPQHFGDGTRLSIL.

V gene TRBV7-8 combines with J gene TRBJ2-3, with TRBD1 matching over 9 bases. This CDR3 spans 16 amino acids. V was clipped by 5 bases and J by 5 bases; unmatched bases: 11. Germline values: CDR1 SGHVS, CDR2 FQNEAQ. In DNA form, the CDR3 reads TGTGCCAGCAGCCCTGACCCCGGGACAGGGAAAGATACGCAGTATTTT. It encodes CASSPDPGTGKDTQYF.

The chain is built from TRBV27 and TRBJ2-7; D is perhaps TRBD1 (6 bases). V was cut by 5 bases and J by 2 bases, with 19 bases left in between. In germline, CDR1 is MNHEY, CDR2 SMNVEV (reference sequence). This CDR3 spans 16 amino acids. CDR3 DNA: TGTGCCAGCAGTGGCCGCGGTAACTGGGACACCTACGAGCAGTACTTC. It yields the protein CASSGRGNWDTYEQYF.

This chain joins TRBV6-1 and TRBJ2-5, with 10 bases lining up with TRBD2. V was clipped by 0 bases and J by 2 bases; unmatched bases: 0. The V gene's germline CDR1 is MNHNS and CDR2 SASEGT. The CDR3 contains 15 residues. The CDR3 spells CASSEAAGGQETQYF. The DNA for the CDR3 is TGTGCCAGCAGTGAAGCAGCGGGGGGGCAAGAGACCCAGTACTTC.

The chain has TRBV11-2 and TRBJ2-5, with a weak D call TRBD2 (7 bases). The CDR3 runs to 16 residues. Germline CDR1 SGHAT, CDR2 FQNNGV. The V end was cut by 5 bases, the J end by 2 bases, with 18 bases between. CDR3 bases: TGTGCCAGCAGCCGCATGGTGGGGGGGCCGCAAGAGACCCAGTACTTC. Translated, it gives CASSRMVGGPQETQYF. Together with reference TRBV11-2 and TRBJ2-5, the CDR3 gives the full variable domain: EAGVAQSPRYKIIEKRQSVAFWCNPISGHATLYWYQQILGQGPKLLIQFQNNGVVDDSQLPKDRFSAERLKGVDSTLKIQPAKLEDSAVYLCASSRMVGGPQETQYFGPGTRLLVL.

V gene TRBV18 combines with J gene TRBJ2-3; 13 bases match TRBD2. The CDR3 is made up of 16 amino acids. In germline, CDR1 is KGHSH, CDR2 LQKENI. Germline trimming cut 4 bases from V and 2 bases from J; bases unmatched to any gene: 3. CDR3 region: CASSLGLAGATDTQYF. The CDR3 DNA follows: TGTGCCAGCTCACTCGGACTAGCGGGGGCCACAGATACGCAGTATTTT.

The rearrangement uses TRBV6-5 and TRBJ2-7; 7 bases line up with TRBD1. Germline CDR1 is MNHEY and CDR2 is SVGAGI. This CDR3 contains 11 residues. Here the CDR3 DNA reads TGTGCGACCAAGGGGGCCCACGAGCAGTACTTC. This sequence encodes CATKGAHEQYF.

The chain has TRBV5-1 and TRBJ2-7, with D possibly TRBD1 on 5 matching bases. Trimming cost V 0 bases and J 4 bases, with 8 bases left between them. The CDR3 extends over 13 amino acids. Germline V gives CDR1 SGHRS, CDR2 YFSETQ. CDR3 loop: CASSLGQNYEQYF. CDR3 coding DNA: TGCGCCAGCAGCTTGGGACAGAATTACGAGCAGTACTTC.

The chain employs TRBV5-1 and TRBJ1-2; no clear D. With 4 bases removed from V and 0 bases from J, the gap between germline ends came to 10 bases. This CDR3 has 14 residues. Per the germline V gene, CDR1 is SGHRS and CDR2 is YFSETQ. The DNA of the CDR3 is TGCGCCAGCAGCCTGGACCGAGCTAACTATGGCTACACCTTC. Translated: CASSLDRANYGYTF.

This clone was counted only a few times. This chain connects TRBV28 to TRBJ1-4; TRBD1 aligns across 8 bases. Trimming took 3 bases from V and 3 from J; bases not matched to a gene: 9. This CDR3 region has 17 residues. CDR1 and CDR2 from the germline V gene are MDHEN and SYDVKM. The DNA for the CDR3 is TGTGCCAGCAGTTTTTTACCCAGGGGGCGAGCTAATGAAAAACTGTTTTTT. Amino acids: CASSFLPRGRANEKLFF.